The rows below give T cell receptor beta chains drawn from one sample of a study of CD8 T cells in Susac syndrome. MiXCR, applied by TCRdb to the immunoSEQ multiplex PCR reads, yields one record per CDR3 protein. The data contain roughly 200,000 distinct CDR3 sequences, 85% to 95% of them singletons. The specimen was CD4+ T cells from PBMCs. The source of these receptors is a human donor with multiple sclerosis. Both conserved end residues are part of each CDR3. The order of the fields is V gene, J gene, clone size, D gene, CDR3 protein, CDR3 DNA. The D gene is left open where the match is weak. Not every row has a clone size; where given, it reads once, few, many or a size class.

v_call: TRBV7-2; j_call: TRBJ2-5; clone_size: NA; d_call: NA; cdr3_aa: CASSPSQGRETQYF; cdr3_nt: TGTGCCAGCAGCCCCAGCCAGGGACGAGAGACCCAGTACTTC
v_call: TRBV18; j_call: TRBJ1-2; clone_size: NA; d_call: NA; cdr3_aa: CASSPDRDTGYTF; cdr3_nt: TGTGCCAGCTCACCAGACCGGGACACAGGCTACACCTTC
v_call: TRBV15; j_call: TRBJ2-1; clone_size: once; d_call: NA; cdr3_aa: CATSRERHYNEQFF; cdr3_nt: TGTGCCACCAGCAGAGAACGGCATTACAATGAGCAGTTCTTC
v_call: TRBV27; j_call: TRBJ2-5; clone_size: NA; d_call: NA; cdr3_aa: CASSLSYRRETQYF; cdr3_nt: TGTGCCAGCAGCCTCTCTTATCGGCGGGAGACCCAGTACTTC
v_call: TRBV9; j_call: TRBJ2-2; clone_size: NA; d_call: NA; cdr3_aa: CASSVGLPAGELFF; cdr3_nt: TGTGCCAGCAGCGTAGGGCTTCCAGCCGGGGAGCTGTTTTTT
v_call: TRBV29-1; j_call: TRBJ2-1; clone_size: NA; d_call: TRBD1; cdr3_aa: CSVGGQSSYNEQFF; cdr3_nt: TGCAGCGTTGGGGGACAGAGCTCCTACAATGAGCAGTTCTTC
v_call: TRBV24-1; j_call: TRBJ2-1; clone_size: once; d_call: NA; cdr3_aa: CATSDPRERQFF; cdr3_nt: TGTGCCACCAGTGATCCCCGTGAGAGGCAGTTCTTC
v_call: TRBV30; j_call: TRBJ2-2; clone_size: NA; d_call: TRBD2; cdr3_aa: CAWGLAGITPYTGELFF; cdr3_nt: TGTGCCTGGGGACTAGCGGGAATTACCCCCTACACCGGGGAGCTGTTTTTT
v_call: TRBV5-6; j_call: TRBJ1-2; clone_size: NA; d_call: TRBD1; cdr3_aa: CASSLGQGADGYTF; cdr3_nt: TGTGCCAGCAGCTTGGGACAGGGGGCCGATGGCTACACCTTC
v_call: TRBV12-3/TRBV12-4; j_call: TRBJ1-4; clone_size: NA; d_call: NA; cdr3_aa: CASSPGWEKLFF; cdr3_nt: TGTGCCAGCAGTCCCGGATGGGAAAAACTGTTTTTT
v_call: TRBV20-1; j_call: TRBJ2-7; clone_size: NA; d_call: NA; cdr3_aa: CSAKERPYEQYF; cdr3_nt: TGCAGTGCTAAGGAAAGGCCCTACGAGCAGTACTTC
v_call: TRBV14; j_call: TRBJ1-2; clone_size: NA; d_call: NA; cdr3_aa: CASSKTPDTNYGYTF; cdr3_nt: TGTGCCAGCAGCAAAACACCCGATACTAACTATGGCTACACCTTC
v_call: TRBV20-1; j_call: TRBJ2-1; clone_size: once; d_call: NA; cdr3_aa: CSASWGGDEQFF; cdr3_nt: TGCAGTGCTAGTTGGGGTGGCGATGAGCAGTTCTTC
v_call: TRBV29-1; j_call: TRBJ2-5; clone_size: NA; d_call: NA; cdr3_aa: CSGGEQETQYF; cdr3_nt: TGCAGCGGGGGAGAGCAAGAGACCCAGTACTTC
v_call: TRBV19; j_call: TRBJ1-1; clone_size: NA; d_call: TRBD1; cdr3_aa: CASSVDRGTEAFF; cdr3_nt: TGTGCCAGTAGTGTAGACAGGGGAACTGAAGCTTTCTTT
v_call: TRBV6-5; j_call: TRBJ1-1; clone_size: NA; d_call: NA; cdr3_aa: CASSYSVNTEAFF; cdr3_nt: TGTGCCAGCAGTTACTCCGTTAACACTGAAGCTTTCTTT
v_call: TRBV5-5; j_call: TRBJ1-5; clone_size: NA; d_call: NA; cdr3_aa: CASSLEINPQPQHF; cdr3_nt: TGTGCCAGCAGCTTGGAAATCAATCCTCAGCCCCAGCATTTT
v_call: TRBV18; j_call: TRBJ1-2; clone_size: NA; d_call: TRBD1; cdr3_aa: CASSGQSNYGYTF; cdr3_nt: TGTGCCAGCTCGGGACAGTCCAACTATGGCTACACCTTC
v_call: TRBV29-1; j_call: TRBJ2-1; clone_size: NA; d_call: NA; cdr3_aa: CSVEPTRAREQFF; cdr3_nt: TGCAGCGTTGAACCTACTAGGGCGCGGGAGCAGTTCTTC
v_call: TRBV30; j_call: TRBJ1-2; clone_size: NA; d_call: TRBD1; cdr3_aa: CAWSRDRGQGGYTF; cdr3_nt: TGTGCCTGGAGCCGAGACAGGGGGCAAGGGGGCTACACCTTC
v_call: TRBV9; j_call: TRBJ1-1; clone_size: NA; d_call: NA; cdr3_aa: CASSVSGSTEAFF; cdr3_nt: TGTGCCAGCAGCGTCTCGGGGTCGACTGAAGCTTTCTTT
v_call: TRBV5-1; j_call: TRBJ2-5; clone_size: NA; d_call: TRBD2; cdr3_aa: CASSSGLAAQETQYF; cdr3_nt: TGCGCCAGCAGCTCGGGACTAGCGGCACAAGAGACCCAGTACTTC
v_call: TRBV5-1; j_call: TRBJ2-5; clone_size: NA; d_call: TRBD2; cdr3_aa: CASSSGLPGGARETQYF; cdr3_nt: TGCGCCAGCAGCTCCGGTCTTCCGGGGGGGGCTCGTGAGACCCAGTACTTC
v_call: TRBV20-1; j_call: TRBJ2-1; clone_size: NA; d_call: TRBD1; cdr3_aa: CSANSGQGGYNEQFF; cdr3_nt: TGCAGTGCTAACAGTGGACAGGGTGGATACAATGAGCAGTTCTTC
v_call: TRBV5-6; j_call: TRBJ2-3; clone_size: NA; d_call: NA; cdr3_aa: CASSSGILTDTQYF; cdr3_nt: TGTGCCAGCAGCTCGGGTATTCTCACAGATACGCAGTATTTT
v_call: TRBV20-1; j_call: TRBJ1-6; clone_size: NA; d_call: NA; cdr3_aa: CSAREGDSPLHF; cdr3_nt: TGCAGTGCTAGAGAGGGGGATTCACCCCTCCACTTT
v_call: TRBV5-1; j_call: TRBJ2-3; clone_size: NA; d_call: NA; cdr3_aa: CASSLDPGYPTQYF; cdr3_nt: TGCGCCAGCAGCTTGGATCCGGGCTACCCTACGCAGTATTTT
v_call: TRBV6-5; j_call: TRBJ1-1; clone_size: NA; d_call: NA; cdr3_aa: CASSYSNGGTEAFF; cdr3_nt: TGTGCCAGCAGTTACTCGAATGGAGGGACTGAAGCTTTCTTT
v_call: TRBV27; j_call: TRBJ1-2; clone_size: NA; d_call: NA; cdr3_aa: CASSPRVAYGYTF; cdr3_nt: TGTGCCAGCAGTCCCAGGGTCGCCTATGGCTACACCTTC
v_call: TRBV3-1; j_call: TRBJ1-2; clone_size: NA; d_call: NA; cdr3_aa: CASSPVGGESYGYTF; cdr3_nt: TGTGCCAGCAGCCCAGTCGGGGGGGAGAGCTATGGCTACACCTTC
v_call: TRBV15; j_call: TRBJ1-1; clone_size: NA; d_call: NA; cdr3_aa: CATSRPDADEAFF; cdr3_nt: TGTGCCACCAGCAGACCTGACGCGGATGAAGCTTTCTTT
v_call: TRBV30; j_call: TRBJ2-5; clone_size: NA; d_call: TRBD2; cdr3_aa: CAWSDGFGGDQETQYF; cdr3_nt: TGTGCCTGGAGTGACGGCTTTGGGGGGGACCAAGAGACCCAGTACTTC
v_call: TRBV14; j_call: TRBJ1-2; clone_size: NA; d_call: NA; cdr3_aa: CASSHSTPPGVTYTF; cdr3_nt: TGTGCCAGCAGCCATTCAACGCCGCCGGGCGTGACCTACACCTTC
v_call: TRBV7-8; j_call: TRBJ2-5; clone_size: once; d_call: NA; cdr3_aa: CASSTSGSQETQYF; cdr3_nt: TGTGCCAGCAGCACCTCAGGCAGCCAAGAGACCCAGTACTTC
v_call: TRBV20-1; j_call: TRBJ1-2; clone_size: NA; d_call: TRBD1; cdr3_aa: CSVQGARGYTF; cdr3_nt: TGCAGTGTCCAGGGGGCGCGAGGCTACACCTTC
v_call: TRBV25-1; j_call: TRBJ1-2; clone_size: NA; d_call: TRBD1; cdr3_aa: CASSTGQGFYF; cdr3_nt: TGTGCCAGCAGTACCGGACAGGGATTTTACTTC
v_call: TRBV3-1; j_call: TRBJ2-3; clone_size: once; d_call: TRBD1; cdr3_aa: CASSSQGGNTQYF; cdr3_nt: TGTGCCAGCAGCTCACAGGGGGGTAATACGCAGTATTTT
v_call: TRBV3-1; j_call: TRBJ2-2; clone_size: NA; d_call: NA; cdr3_aa: CASSFTTNTGELFF; cdr3_nt: TGTGCCAGCAGCTTTACTACGAACACCGGGGAGCTGTTTTTT
v_call: TRBV20-1; j_call: TRBJ1-3; clone_size: NA; d_call: NA; cdr3_aa: CSAREAASGNTIYF; cdr3_nt: TGCAGTGCCCGAGAGGCGGCCTCTGGAAACACCATATATTTT
v_call: TRBV3-1; j_call: TRBJ2-5; clone_size: NA; d_call: NA; cdr3_aa: CASSQGTKQETQYF; cdr3_nt: TGTGCCAGCAGCCAAGGGACCAAACAAGAGACCCAGTACTTC
v_call: TRBV3-1; j_call: TRBJ2-3; clone_size: NA; d_call: NA; cdr3_aa: CASSQIGGDTQYF; cdr3_nt: TGTGCCAGCAGCCAAATAGGAGGTGATACGCAGTATTTT
v_call: TRBV29-1; j_call: TRBJ1-2; clone_size: NA; d_call: TRBD1; cdr3_aa: CSVWTGRNGYTF; cdr3_nt: TGCAGCGTTTGGACAGGGAGGAATGGCTACACCTTC
v_call: TRBV3-1; j_call: TRBJ1-3; clone_size: NA; d_call: TRBD1; cdr3_aa: CASSPGTVRNTIYF; cdr3_nt: TGTGCCAGCAGCCCTGGGACAGTCAGGAACACCATATATTTT
v_call: TRBV2; j_call: TRBJ1-6; clone_size: NA; d_call: NA; cdr3_aa: CASSEGYGNSPLHF; cdr3_nt: TGTGCCAGCAGTGAAGGGTACGGAAATTCACCCCTCCACTTT
v_call: TRBV20-1; j_call: TRBJ2-5; clone_size: NA; d_call: NA; cdr3_aa: CSGEGRGETQYF; cdr3_nt: TGCAGTGGCGAGGGCCGGGGGGAGACCCAGTACTTC
v_call: TRBV2; j_call: TRBJ1-2; clone_size: NA; d_call: NA; cdr3_aa: CASSGGNRQQAGYTF; cdr3_nt: TGTGCCAGCAGTGGGGGGAATCGGCAACAGGCTGGCTACACCTTC
v_call: TRBV6-1; j_call: TRBJ1-4; clone_size: once; d_call: NA; cdr3_aa: CATRDPGSPREKLFF; cdr3_nt: TGTGCCACCCGGGACCCAGGGTCGCCGCGTGAAAAACTGTTTTTT
v_call: TRBV29-1; j_call: TRBJ2-7; clone_size: NA; d_call: NA; cdr3_aa: CSVNSGGGTFSKGSSSYEQYF; cdr3_nt: TGCAGCGTTAACTCCGGTGGTGGGACCTTTTCTAAGGGATCAAGCTCCTACGAGCAGTACTTC
v_call: TRBV30; j_call: TRBJ1-2; clone_size: few; d_call: NA; cdr3_aa: CAWSPGVLRDF; cdr3_nt: TGTGCCTGGAGCCCGGGAGTCCTAAGGGACTTC
v_call: TRBV9; j_call: TRBJ2-7; clone_size: once; d_call: NA; cdr3_aa: CASSVGPGSYEQYF; cdr3_nt: TGTGCCAGCAGCGTGGGACCGGGCTCCTACGAGCAGTACTTC
v_call: TRBV5-1; j_call: TRBJ2-1; clone_size: NA; d_call: TRBD1; cdr3_aa: CASSFGQGGYNEQFF; cdr3_nt: TGCGCCAGCAGCTTTGGACAGGGCGGCTACAATGAGCAGTTCTTC
v_call: TRBV29-1; j_call: TRBJ2-2; clone_size: NA; d_call: TRBD1; cdr3_aa: CSVEGQGVNTGELFF; cdr3_nt: TGCAGCGTTGAAGGACAGGGTGTAAACACCGGGGAGCTGTTTTTT
v_call: TRBV12-3/TRBV12-4; j_call: TRBJ1-5; clone_size: NA; d_call: TRBD1; cdr3_aa: CASSWGQGVNQPQHF; cdr3_nt: TGTGCCAGCAGTTGGGGACAGGGAGTTAATCAGCCCCAGCATTTT
v_call: TRBV5-1; j_call: TRBJ2-1; clone_size: once; d_call: TRBD2; cdr3_aa: CASSLPGLPEDNEQFF; cdr3_nt: TGCGCCAGCAGCTTACCGGGACTACCCGAGGATAATGAGCAGTTCTTC
v_call: TRBV20-1; j_call: TRBJ2-7; clone_size: NA; d_call: TRBD2; cdr3_aa: CSAKYGGAGEQYF; cdr3_nt: TGCAGTGCTAAGTACGGGGGGGCCGGGGAGCAGTACTTC
v_call: TRBV29-1; j_call: TRBJ2-7; clone_size: NA; d_call: NA; cdr3_aa: CSVRVSYEQYF; cdr3_nt: TGCAGCGTTCGGGTTTCCTACGAGCAGTACTTC
v_call: TRBV24-1; j_call: TRBJ2-2; clone_size: NA; d_call: NA; cdr3_aa: CATSDDPGELFF; cdr3_nt: TGTGCCACCAGTGATGACCCCGGGGAGCTGTTTTTT
v_call: TRBV29-1; j_call: TRBJ2-3; clone_size: NA; d_call: TRBD2; cdr3_aa: CSGGLARRADTQYF; cdr3_nt: TGCAGCGGCGGACTAGCGAGAAGGGCAGATACGCAGTATTTT
v_call: TRBV13; j_call: TRBJ2-3; clone_size: NA; d_call: NA; cdr3_aa: CASSLGSYTQYF; cdr3_nt: TGTGCCAGCAGCTTAGGAAGCTATACGCAGTATTTT
v_call: TRBV29-1; j_call: TRBJ1-2; clone_size: once; d_call: NA; cdr3_aa: CSVGGMAQRGNYGYTF; cdr3_nt: TGCAGCGTTGGTGGAATGGCACAGAGGGGTAACTATGGCTACACCTTC